What follows are 17 T cell receptor beta chains derived from one specimen sequenced in a study of cytomegalovirus exposure and HLA in healthy donors. With 60 Vbeta and 13 Jbeta primers, the PCR was carried out. Clones were sequenced by immunoSEQ multiplex PCR, and TCRdb holds only the in-frame ones, with some missing. The sample contains about 100,000 clones, over 60% of which appear only once. The source material was PBMCs. All receptors derive from a female donor in good health and CMV-seropositive.

Concerning this clone itself: The junction departs from the called germline gene at one end, perhaps through a read error. The V gene is TRBV7-9, the J gene TRBJ2-7, with D unresolved. The germline CDR1 and CDR2 sequences are SEHNR and FQNEAQ (reference sequence). This CDR3 comprises 15 residues. This CDR3 is CSSSLGSGRSYEQYF. CDR3 in DNA: TGTTCCAGCAGCTTAGGGTCAGGTCGGTCCTACGAGCAGTACTTC.

This chain joins TRBV6-7 and TRBJ2-7; TRBD2 agrees at 12 bases. TRBV6-7 is classed as an ORF, of uncertain function. The CDR3 is made up of 18 amino acids. With V trimmed by 7 bases and J by 0 bases, 13 bases remained unmatched. The CDR3 nucleotides are TGTGCCAGCACCCACGGGACACCGGGACTAGCGGGCTCCTACGAGCAGTACTTC. This sequence encodes CASTHGTPGLAGSYEQYF.

The chain joins TRBV7-2 to TRBJ1-1, with D tentatively TRBD1 (5 bases). The CDR3 runs to 16 residues. Germline V gene lookup returns CDR1 SGHTA and CDR2 FQGNSA. Trimming cost V 1 base and J 0 bases, with 12 bases left between them. This CDR3 reads CASSLGGGFVNTEAFF. The DNA of the CDR3 is TGTGCCAGCAGCTTAGGCGGGGGGTTCGTGAACACTGAAGCTTTCTTT.

The J gene is TRBJ2-7, the V gene TRBV18, with TRBD1 matching 11 bases. The J segment lost 5 bases and the V segment lost 6 bases, leaving 3 bases of the junction unmatched. The CDR3 covers 13 residues. CDR1 is KGHSH and CDR2 is LQKENI in the germline V gene. The CDR3 DNA reads TGTGCCAGCTCGGGACAGGGGGGACACGAGCAGTACTTC. Translation gives CASSGQGGHEQYF. Combining the CDR3 with reference TRBV18 and TRBJ2-7 gives the whole variable domain NAGVMQNPRHLVRRRGQEARLRCSPMKGHSHVYWYRQLPEEGLKFMVYLQKENIIDESGMPKERFSAEFPKEGPSILRIQQVVRGDSAAYFCASSGQGGHEQYFGPGTRLTVT.

The chain is built from TRBV28 and TRBJ1-4, with 8 positions matching TRBD1. Germline trimming cut 5 bases from V and 5 bases from J; bases unmatched to any gene: 7. CDR1 and CDR2 from the germline V gene are MDHEN and SYDVKM. The CDR3 totals 15 residues. CDR3 sequence: CASSPYRGGNEKLFF. In DNA, the CDR3 is TGTGCCAGCAGTCCATACAGGGGGGGGAATGAAAAACTGTTTTTT.

The genes are TRBV10-1 and TRBJ2-1; a weak D match, TRBD2 (6 bases). In germline, CDR1 is WNHNN, CDR2 SYGVQD (reference sequence). This CDR3 is 15 amino acids long. The V and J ends lost 5 bases and 4 bases respectively, with 15 bases between them. CDR3 sequence reads: CASSPPGLKYNEQFF. The CDR3 DNA reads TGCGCCAGCAGTCCTCCGGGACTGAAATACAATGAGCAGTTCTTC.

The chain employs TRBV7-2 and TRBJ2-2; 13 bases are shared with TRBD2. This CDR3 has 17 amino acids. The germline CDR1 and CDR2 sequences are SGHTA and FQGNSA. Trimming at V came to 1 base and at J to 4 bases, leaving 3 bases not matched to a gene. CDR3 bases: TGTGCCAGCAGCTTAGGACTAGCGGGGGGACGCACCGGGGAGCTGTTTTTT. It is translated as CASSLGLAGGRTGELFF.

This chain joins TRBV7-2 and TRBJ2-7, with 8 bases fitting TRBD2. The trim removed 1 base at V and 4 bases at J, leaving 3 bases unmatched. Germline V gene sequence: CDR1 SGHTA, CDR2 FQGNSA. The CDR3 contains 14 residues. In DNA, the CDR3 is TGTGCCAGCAGCTTAGTCGGGAGGGGGTACGAGCAGTACTTC. Translating it yields CASSLVGRGYEQYF.

The gene calls are TRBV19 and TRBJ2-1; D perhaps matches TRBD1 (7 bases). The length of the CDR3 is 15 residues. The V end was cut by 1 base, the J end by 5 bases, with 12 bases between. Germline-derived CDR1 and CDR2 are LNHDA and SQIVND (reference sequence). The CDR3 coding sequence is TGTGCCAGTAGTATAGGTGGAGGGGGCCACAATGAGCAGTTCTTC. Encoded protein: CASSIGGGGHNEQFF.

The V gene is TRBV30, the J gene TRBJ2-1, with TRBD2 identical over 9 bases. From germline, CDR1 is GTSNPN and CDR2 SVGIG (reference sequence). This CDR3 region has 13 residues. With 5 bases clipped from V and 9 bases from J, the junction kept 8 bases outside the gene matches. The CDR3 reads CAWAGAGGREQFF. CDR3 bases: TGTGCCTGGGCCGGGGCGGGAGGGCGTGAGCAGTTCTTC.

In the case of this clone: Other DNA variants within this sample encode the same CDR3. This rearrangement joins TRBV7-9 to TRBJ2-4, with 7 positions matching TRBD2. The V gene end was trimmed by 1 base and the J gene end by 8 bases; junction bases not matched to a gene: 14. The germline V gene has CDR1 SEHNR and CDR2 FQNEAQ (reference sequence). The CDR3 covers 17 residues. In DNA, the CDR3 is TGTGCCAGCAGCTTAGGATGGAGGCGGGAGCCAAGGGACATTCAGTACTTC. Its protein is CASSLGWRREPRDIQYF.

The chain employs TRBV6-5 and TRBJ1-1; 8 bases fit TRBD1. This CDR3 contains 15 residues. Trimming removed 10 bases from V and 4 bases from J; junction bases left unmatched: 14. CDR1 is MNHEY and CDR2 is SVGAGI in the germline V gene. The CDR3 spells CATFSGGVGGTEAFF. CDR3 DNA sequence: TGTGCCACCTTTTCAGGGGGCGTCGGTGGCACTGAAGCTTTCTTT.

This clone was found a few times. The chain employs TRBV18 and TRBJ2-2; 9 bases line up with TRBD1. Germline CDR1 KGHSH, CDR2 LQKENI. The CDR3 spans 18 residues. Germline trimming cut 1 base from V and 1 base from J; bases unmatched to any gene: 7. The CDR3 is CASSPLNSGQGNTGELFF. In DNA, the CDR3 is TGTGCCAGCTCACCACTGAACTCGGGACAGGGGAACACCGGGGAGCTGTTTTTT.

The V gene is TRBV2, the J gene TRBJ1-2; 7 nucleotides align to TRBD1. The CDR3 length is 15 residues. The V segment lost 8 bases and the J segment 10 bases; nucleotides outside the gene matches: 19. CDR1 and CDR2 from the germline V gene are SNHLY and FYNNEI. CDR3 nucleotide sequence: TGTGCCAGCGTAGGGATACCTCAGGGGGTTTTGGTCTACACCTTC. It codes for CASVGIPQGVLVYTF.

Points on this clone: One junction end does not reproduce the germline sequence, and a read error may be involved. V and J are TRBV7-9 and TRBJ1-3; D gene ambiguous. Germline V gene data show CDR1 as SEHNR and CDR2 as FQNEAQ (reference sequence). This CDR3 is built from 14 residues. The CDR3 here is CSSSLSLSGNTIYF. In nucleotides, the CDR3 is TGTTCCAGCAGCTTAAGCTTGTCTGGAAACACCATATATTTT.

This chain links TRBV5-4 with TRBJ2-7; 11 bases map to TRBD2. CDR1 and CDR2 (germline): SGHNT, YYREEE (reference sequence). The CDR3 is made up of 16 amino acids. V gave up 0 bases and J gave up 6 bases; unmatched junction bases: 8. The CDR3 DNA is TGTGCCAGCAGCTTGGGGGGGGGACTAGCGGTTCTCGAGCAGTACTTC. Amino acids: CASSLGGGLAVLEQYF.

The rearrangement joins TRBV5-1 to TRBJ2-3, with D possibly matching TRBD2 (5 bases). In germline, CDR1 is SGHRS, CDR2 YFSETQ. CDR3 length: 18 amino acids. V was clipped by 4 bases and J by 3 bases, with 24 bases between them. CDR3 coding DNA: TGCGCCAGCAGCGTCCGGGCCTTTAGCGACTGGGCGACAGATACGCAGTATTTT. It translates to CASSVRAFSDWATDTQYF. The full variable domain, in which reference TRBV5-1 and TRBJ2-3 provide the parts outside the CDR3, is KAGVTQTPRYLIKTRGQQVTLSCSPISGHRSVSWYQQTPGQGLQFLFEYFSETQRNKGNFPGRFSGRQFSNSRSEMNVSTLELGDSALYLCASSVRAFSDWATDTQYFGPGTRLTVL.